A selection of T cell receptor beta chains follows, all from one sample in a study of cytomegalovirus exposure and HLA in healthy donors. Using immunoSEQ multiplex PCR, the repertoire was profiled, and TCRdb retains in-frame clones only, with some absent. The sample carries around 180,000 clones, roughly 82% recorded once. What was sequenced was PBMCs. These receptors came from a man between 18 and 29 years old in good health and CMV-seropositive. Both conserved end residues are part of each CDR3. The D gene is left open where the match is weak. Size is stated for part of the rows, as once, few or many counts, or as a class when the clone is expanded.

v_gene: TRBV7-9; d_gene: TRBD2; abundance: NA; j_gene: TRBJ2-7; CDR3nt: TGTGCCAGCAGCTCGCCCACGCCGGGGCTAGCGGGAGTATTCTACGAGCAGTACTTC; CDR3aa: CASSSPTPGLAGVFYEQYF
v_gene: TRBV7-6; d_gene: TRBD2; abundance: NA; j_gene: TRBJ2-1; CDR3nt: TGTGCCAGCAGCTATCTAGCGGGAGCGGCCTACAATGAGCAGTTCTTC; CDR3aa: CASSYLAGAAYNEQFF
v_gene: TRBV7-9; d_gene: NA; abundance: NA; j_gene: TRBJ1-1; CDR3nt: TGTGCCAGCAGCTTACTAGGGGAAACTGAAGCTTTCTTT; CDR3aa: CASSLLGETEAFF
v_gene: TRBV28; d_gene: TRBD1; abundance: NA; j_gene: TRBJ1-4; CDR3nt: TGTGCCAGCAGACCCAGGGGGCACTCGACTAATGAAAAACTGTTTTTT; CDR3aa: CASRPRGHSTNEKLFF
v_gene: TRBV5-4; d_gene: NA; abundance: NA; j_gene: TRBJ1-2; CDR3nt: TGTGCCAGCAGCTTGGCCCAACGAATGACAGAGAACTATGGCTACACCTTC; CDR3aa: CASSLAQRMTENYGYTF
v_gene: TRBV5-1; d_gene: TRBD1; abundance: NA; j_gene: TRBJ2-3; CDR3nt: TGCGCCAGCAGCTCCCAAACCCGGACAGGACTGACCACAGATACGCAGTATTTT; CDR3aa: CASSSQTRTGLTTDTQYF
v_gene: TRBV7-9; d_gene: TRBD1; abundance: NA; j_gene: TRBJ1-4; CDR3nt: TGTGCCAGCAGCAACCGACAGGGGGAGGTTGAAAAACTGTTTTTT; CDR3aa: CASSNRQGEVEKLFF
v_gene: TRBV5-4; d_gene: TRBD1; abundance: NA; j_gene: TRBJ1-4; CDR3nt: TGTGCCAGCAGGGGGGCCGGGACAGGGAATGAAAAACTGTTTTTT; CDR3aa: CASRGAGTGNEKLFF
v_gene: TRBV27; d_gene: NA; abundance: NA; j_gene: TRBJ1-2; CDR3nt: TGTGCCAGCAGTTTTGGGGGGATCCATGTCGGCAGGGTTCATGGCTACACCTTC; CDR3aa: CASSFGGIHVGRVHGYTF
v_gene: TRBV5-4; d_gene: TRBD1; abundance: NA; j_gene: TRBJ2-2; CDR3nt: TGTGCCAGCAGCCCACGACAGGGGAACACCGGGGAGCTGTTTTTT; CDR3aa: CASSPRQGNTGELFF
v_gene: TRBV4-2; d_gene: TRBD2; abundance: NA; j_gene: TRBJ2-7; CDR3nt: TGTGCCAGCAGCCAAGATGCTAGCGGCGGCTACGAGCAGTACTTC; CDR3aa: CASSQDASGGYEQYF
v_gene: TRBV5-1; d_gene: NA; abundance: NA; j_gene: TRBJ2-3; CDR3nt: TGCGCCAGCAGCTTGGCCGTCGGGGTTGGCACAGATACGCAGTATTTT; CDR3aa: CASSLAVGVGTDTQYF
v_gene: TRBV10-3; d_gene: NA; abundance: NA; j_gene: TRBJ1-1; CDR3nt: TGTGCCATCGCCGGGAACACTGAAGCTTTCTTT; CDR3aa: CAIAGNTEAFF
v_gene: TRBV29-1; d_gene: TRBD2; abundance: NA; j_gene: TRBJ2-2; CDR3nt: TGCAGCGTTGAAGGCAAAGCGGGAGGACACACCGGGGAGCTGTTTTTT; CDR3aa: CSVEGKAGGHTGELFF
v_gene: TRBV5-4; d_gene: NA; abundance: NA; j_gene: TRBJ2-1; CDR3nt: TGTGCCAGCAGCCCTGAACCTATCAATGAGCAGTTCTTC; CDR3aa: CASSPEPINEQFF
v_gene: TRBV4-3; d_gene: TRBD1; abundance: NA; j_gene: TRBJ2-3; CDR3nt: TGCGCCAGCAGCCTTTCGGACAGGCCAGAAGATACGCAGTATTTT; CDR3aa: CASSLSDRPEDTQYF
v_gene: TRBV2; d_gene: NA; abundance: NA; j_gene: TRBJ2-1; CDR3nt: TGTGCCACCCTCGGCGGGATCGGCTACTACAATGAGCAGTTCTTC; CDR3aa: CATLGGIGYYNEQFF
v_gene: TRBV30; d_gene: NA; abundance: NA; j_gene: TRBJ1-3; CDR3nt: TGTGCCTGGAGAACCACAGGGGGAAACACCATATATTTT; CDR3aa: CAWRTTGGNTIYF
v_gene: TRBV10-3; d_gene: TRBD1; abundance: NA; j_gene: TRBJ1-1; CDR3nt: TGTGCCATCAGTGATGAGGGACAGGGTCACACTGAAGCTTTCTTT; CDR3aa: CAISDEGQGHTEAFF
v_gene: TRBV27; d_gene: NA; abundance: once; j_gene: TRBJ2-1; CDR3nt: TGTGCCAGCAGTTTATTCCTAGACAGGAGACTAGCCAATGAGCAGTTCTTC; CDR3aa: CASSLFLDRRLANEQFF
v_gene: TRBV5-8; d_gene: NA; abundance: NA; j_gene: TRBJ1-4; CDR3nt: TGTGCCAGCAGCTCAAACAGGGTGGAGGAAAAACTGTTTTTT; CDR3aa: CASSSNRVEEKLFF
v_gene: TRBV6-4; d_gene: NA; abundance: NA; j_gene: TRBJ1-5; CDR3nt: TGTGCCAGCAGTGACAGCCGCCTGTGCTACCAGCCCCAGCATTTT; CDR3aa: CASSDSRLCYQPQHF
v_gene: TRBV7-2; d_gene: NA; abundance: NA; j_gene: TRBJ2-3; CDR3nt: TGTGCCAGCAGCCCCCTGGATACGCAGTATTTT; CDR3aa: CASSPLDTQYF
v_gene: TRBV4-2; d_gene: NA; abundance: few; j_gene: TRBJ2-7; CDR3nt: TGTGCCAGCAGCCAAGGAGGTAGCTCCGAGCAGTACTTC; CDR3aa: CASSQGGSSEQYF
v_gene: TRBV15; d_gene: TRBD1; abundance: NA; j_gene: TRBJ2-5; CDR3nt: TGTGCCACCAGCGGACAGGGGGCCCCGACCCAGTACTTC; CDR3aa: CATSGQGAPTQYF
v_gene: TRBV5-5; d_gene: TRBD1; abundance: NA; j_gene: TRBJ2-1; CDR3nt: TGTGCCAGCAGCACGTCCGGGACAGTGCTCCCGGTCTTC; CDR3aa: CASSTSGTVLPVF
v_gene: TRBV27; d_gene: NA; abundance: once; j_gene: TRBJ2-5; CDR3nt: TGTGCCAGCAAACCCCCCTGGGGCGCCCAAGAGACCCAGTACTTC; CDR3aa: CASKPPWGAQETQYF